This record covers a single T cell receptor (beta chain). The ends were cut back, 5 bases at V and 1 base at J, with 15 bases in the middle. The CDR3 extends over 17 amino acids. Looked up from germline, CDR1 is SGHTA and CDR2 is FQGNSA. This sample was included in a study of blood T cell repertoires in COVID-19. On the study more broadly: T cells, B-cell-depleted T cells, or PBMCs supplied cDNA or gDNA.

Only in-frame clones appear in the TCRdb table, and some are missing; sequencing was by immunoSEQ multiplex PCR. The repertoire holds some 340,000 clones, approximately 90% seen once, with 3.5% to 5% in the top ten. Sequenced material: PBMCs or T cells enriched from blood (not recorded which). The rearrangement uses TRBV7-2 and TRBJ2-6; D perhaps matches TRBD1 (6 bases). The clonotype comes from a woman aged 25-40 years who had been exposed to COVID-19. The DNA of the CDR3 is TGTGCCAGCAGCGCGATGGGACAACCATCTGGGGCCAACGTCCTGACTTTC. Translated: CASSAMGQPSGANVLTF.